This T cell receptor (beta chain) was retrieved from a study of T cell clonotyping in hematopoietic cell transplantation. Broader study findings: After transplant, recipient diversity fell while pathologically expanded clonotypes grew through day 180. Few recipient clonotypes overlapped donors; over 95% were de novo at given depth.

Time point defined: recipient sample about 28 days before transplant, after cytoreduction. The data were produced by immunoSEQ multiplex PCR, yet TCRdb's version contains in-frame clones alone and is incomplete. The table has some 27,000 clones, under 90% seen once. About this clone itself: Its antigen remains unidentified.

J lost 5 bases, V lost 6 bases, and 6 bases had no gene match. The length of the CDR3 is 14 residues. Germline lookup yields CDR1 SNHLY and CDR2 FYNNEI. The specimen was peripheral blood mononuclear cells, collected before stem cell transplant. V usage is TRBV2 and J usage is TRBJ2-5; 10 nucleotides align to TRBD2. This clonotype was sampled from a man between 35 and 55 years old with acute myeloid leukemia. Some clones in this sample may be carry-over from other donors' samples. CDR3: CASSTSGIDETQYF. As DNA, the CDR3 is TGTGCCAGCAGCACTAGCGGGATAGACGAGACCCAGTACTTC.